This T cell receptor (beta chain) was profiled in a study of T cell therapy after organ transplantation. Study-wide context: T cells were expanded about 2 weeks with 30 CMV class I/II epitopes. Across 2 to 6 intravenous infusions, patients got a median of 1.92 x 10^8 CMV-specific T cells.

Data came from immunoSEQ multiplex PCR; TCRdb stores just in-frame clones and leaves some out. The data hold about 21,000 clones, with 65% to 85% observed a single time. The time point was: 20-29 weeks after completion of therapy. This clone was detected a few times. Its antigen is currently unknown. The CDR3 extends over 12 amino acids. With 6 bases removed from V and 7 bases from J, the gap between germline ends came to 10 bases. Germline V lookup: CDR1 SGHTA, CDR2 FQGNSA. The TCR comes from a human patient who had received a solid organ transplant and had CMV disease. Certain T cells may be donor cells from the graft. The chain is built from TRBV7-2 and TRBJ1-5; D not certain. Sample: CD8+ T cells from blood, taken after autologous CMV-specific T cell therapy. The CDR3 sequence is CASSSAGQPQHF. In DNA, the CDR3 is TGTGCCAGCAGTTCAGCTGGGCAGCCCCAGCATTTT.